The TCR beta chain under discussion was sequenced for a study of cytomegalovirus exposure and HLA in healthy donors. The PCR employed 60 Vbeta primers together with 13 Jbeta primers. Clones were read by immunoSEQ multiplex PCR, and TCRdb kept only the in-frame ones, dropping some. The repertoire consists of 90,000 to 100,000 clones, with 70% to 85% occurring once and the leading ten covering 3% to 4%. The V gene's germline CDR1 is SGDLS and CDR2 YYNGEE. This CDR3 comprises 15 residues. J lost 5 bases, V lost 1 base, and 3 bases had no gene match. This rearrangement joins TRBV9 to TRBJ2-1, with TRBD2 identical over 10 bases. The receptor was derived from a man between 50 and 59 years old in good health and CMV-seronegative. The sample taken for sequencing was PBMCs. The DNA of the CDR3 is TGTGCCAGCAGCGTATCCAGCGGGAGGGACAATGAGCAGTTCTTC. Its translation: CASSVSSGRDNEQFF.